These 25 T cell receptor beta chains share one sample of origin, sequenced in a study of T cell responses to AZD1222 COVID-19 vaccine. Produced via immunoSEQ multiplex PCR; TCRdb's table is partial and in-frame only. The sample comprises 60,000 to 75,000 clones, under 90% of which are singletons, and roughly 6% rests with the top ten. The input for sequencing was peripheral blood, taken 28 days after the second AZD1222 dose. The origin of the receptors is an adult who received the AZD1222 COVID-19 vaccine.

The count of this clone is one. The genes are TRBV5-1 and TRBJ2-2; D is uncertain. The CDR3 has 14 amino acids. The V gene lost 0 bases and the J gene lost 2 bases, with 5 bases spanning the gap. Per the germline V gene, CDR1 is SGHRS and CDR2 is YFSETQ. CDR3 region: CASSLAGNTGELFF. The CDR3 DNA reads TGCGCCAGCAGCTTGGCCGGAAACACCGGGGAGCTGTTTTTT. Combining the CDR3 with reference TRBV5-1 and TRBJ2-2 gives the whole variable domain KAGVTQTPRYLIKTRGQQVTLSCSPISGHRSVSWYQQTPGQGLQFLFEYFSETQRNKGNFPGRFSGRQFSNSRSEMNVSTLELGDSALYLCASSLAGNTGELFFGEGSRLTVL.

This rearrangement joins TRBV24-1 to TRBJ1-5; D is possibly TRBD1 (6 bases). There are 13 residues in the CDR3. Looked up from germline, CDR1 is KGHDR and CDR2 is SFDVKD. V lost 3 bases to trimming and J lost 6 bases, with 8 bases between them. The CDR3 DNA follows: TGTGCCACCAGTGATGTCAGGGGTCAGCCCCAGCATTTT. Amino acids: CATSDVRGQPQHF.

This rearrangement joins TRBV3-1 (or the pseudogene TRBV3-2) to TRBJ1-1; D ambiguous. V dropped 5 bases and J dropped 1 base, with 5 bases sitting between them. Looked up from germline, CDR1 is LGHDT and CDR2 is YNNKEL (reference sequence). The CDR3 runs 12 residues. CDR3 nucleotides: TGTGCCAGCAGCTGGGAGAACACTGAAGCTTTCTTT. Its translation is CASSWENTEAFF.

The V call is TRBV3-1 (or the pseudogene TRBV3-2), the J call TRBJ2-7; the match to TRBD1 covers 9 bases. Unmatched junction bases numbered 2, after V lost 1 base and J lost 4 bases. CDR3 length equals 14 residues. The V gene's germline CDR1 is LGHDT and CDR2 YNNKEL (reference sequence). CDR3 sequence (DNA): TGTGCCAGCAGCCAAGCGGACAGGGGATACGAGCAGTACTTC. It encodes CASSQADRGYEQYF.

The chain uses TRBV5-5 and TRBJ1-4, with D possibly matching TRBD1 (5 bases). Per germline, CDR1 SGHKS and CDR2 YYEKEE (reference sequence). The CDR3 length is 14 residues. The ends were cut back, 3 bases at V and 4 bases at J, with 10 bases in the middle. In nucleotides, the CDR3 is TGTGCCAGCAGCTCGGGACGGCGTAATGAAAAACTGTTTTTT. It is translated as CASSSGRRNEKLFF.

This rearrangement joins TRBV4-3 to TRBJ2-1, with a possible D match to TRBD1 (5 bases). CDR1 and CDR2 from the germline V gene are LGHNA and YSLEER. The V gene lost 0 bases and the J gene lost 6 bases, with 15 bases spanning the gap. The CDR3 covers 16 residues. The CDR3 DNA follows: TGCGCCAGCAGCCAAGAAGTGCCAGGGTCGGTCAATGAGCAGTTCTTC. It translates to CASSQEVPGSVNEQFF.

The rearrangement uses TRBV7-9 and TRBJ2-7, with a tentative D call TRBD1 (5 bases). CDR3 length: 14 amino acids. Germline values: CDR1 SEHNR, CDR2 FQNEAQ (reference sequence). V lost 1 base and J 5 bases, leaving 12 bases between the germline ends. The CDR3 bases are TGTGCCAGCAGCTTAGACAGGAGTGGCAACGAGCAGTACTTC. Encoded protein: CASSLDRSGNEQYF.

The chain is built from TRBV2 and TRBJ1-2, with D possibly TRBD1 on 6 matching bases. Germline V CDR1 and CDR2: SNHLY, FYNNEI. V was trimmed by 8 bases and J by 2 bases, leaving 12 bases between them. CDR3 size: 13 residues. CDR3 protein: CASSGQLNYGYTF. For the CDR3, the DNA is TGTGCCAGCTCTGGACAGTTGAACTATGGCTACACCTTC.

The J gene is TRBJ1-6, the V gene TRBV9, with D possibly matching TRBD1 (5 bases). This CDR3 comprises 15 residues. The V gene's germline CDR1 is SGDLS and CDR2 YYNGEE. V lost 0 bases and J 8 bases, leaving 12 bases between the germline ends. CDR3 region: CASSVAGRTDSPLHF. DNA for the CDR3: TGTGCCAGCAGCGTAGCGGGGCGGACGGATTCACCCCTCCACTTT.

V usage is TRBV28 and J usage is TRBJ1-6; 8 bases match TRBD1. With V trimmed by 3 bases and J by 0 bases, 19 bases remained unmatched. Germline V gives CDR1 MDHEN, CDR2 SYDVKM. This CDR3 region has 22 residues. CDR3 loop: CASSFPLNGQGIPSSYNSPLHF. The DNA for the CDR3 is TGTGCCAGCAGTTTCCCCCTCAACGGACAGGGAATCCCCAGCTCCTATAATTCACCCCTCCACTTT.

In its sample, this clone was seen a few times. This chain's CDR3 is CASSLRRYTEAFF. CDR3 DNA: TGTGCCAGCAGCTTGAGGCGTTACACTGAAGCTTTCTTT. This chain joins TRBV7-8 and TRBJ1-1; no definite D call. Per germline, CDR1 SGHVS and CDR2 FQNEAQ. V lost 3 bases and J 3 bases, leaving 8 bases between the germline ends. The CDR3 is made up of 13 amino acids.

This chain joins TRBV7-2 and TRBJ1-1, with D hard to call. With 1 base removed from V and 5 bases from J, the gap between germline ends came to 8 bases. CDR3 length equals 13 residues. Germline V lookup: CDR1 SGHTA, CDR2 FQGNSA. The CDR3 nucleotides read TGTGCCAGCAGCTTAGACCCGGAGACTGAAGCTTTCTTT. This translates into CASSLDPETEAFF. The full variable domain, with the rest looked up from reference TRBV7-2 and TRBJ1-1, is GAGVSQSPSNKVTEKGKDVELRCDPISGHTALYWYRQSLGQGLEFLIYFQGNSAPDKSGLPSDRFSAERTGGSVSTLTIQRTQQEDSAVYLCASSLDPETEAFFGQGTRLTVV.

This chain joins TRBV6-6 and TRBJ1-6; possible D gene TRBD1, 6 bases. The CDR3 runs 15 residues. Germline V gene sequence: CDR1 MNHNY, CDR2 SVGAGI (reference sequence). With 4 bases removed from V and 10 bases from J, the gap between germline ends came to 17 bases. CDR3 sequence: CASSSQQGIRSPLHF. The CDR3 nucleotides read TGTGCCAGCAGTTCCCAACAGGGCATAAGATCACCCCTCCACTTT.

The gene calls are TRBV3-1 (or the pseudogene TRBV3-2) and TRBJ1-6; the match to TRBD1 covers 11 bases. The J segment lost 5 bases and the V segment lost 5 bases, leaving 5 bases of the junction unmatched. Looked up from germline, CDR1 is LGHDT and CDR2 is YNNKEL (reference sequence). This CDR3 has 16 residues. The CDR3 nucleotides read TGTGCCAGCAGCACCCGGGACAGGGGGGATAATTCACCCCTCCACTTT. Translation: CASSTRDRGDNSPLHF.

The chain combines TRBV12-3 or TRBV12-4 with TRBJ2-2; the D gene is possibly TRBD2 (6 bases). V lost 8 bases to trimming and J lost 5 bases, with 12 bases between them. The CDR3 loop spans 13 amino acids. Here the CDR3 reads CASRSAGTGELFF. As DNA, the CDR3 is TGTGCCAGCCGGTCGGCGGGGACCGGGGAGCTGTTTTTT.

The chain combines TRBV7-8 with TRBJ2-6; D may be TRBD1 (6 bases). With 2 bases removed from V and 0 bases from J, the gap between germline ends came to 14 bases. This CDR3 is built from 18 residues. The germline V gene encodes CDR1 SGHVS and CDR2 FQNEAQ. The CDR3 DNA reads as TGTGCCAGCAGCTTAAGGGTGGGGGCCAGCTCTGGGGCCAACGTCCTGACTTTC. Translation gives CASSLRVGASSGANVLTF.

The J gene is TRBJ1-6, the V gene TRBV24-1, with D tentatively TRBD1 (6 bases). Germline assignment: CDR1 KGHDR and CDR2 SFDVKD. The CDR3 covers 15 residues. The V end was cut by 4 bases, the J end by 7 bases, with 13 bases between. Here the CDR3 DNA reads TGTGCCACCAGTGACCCACAGGGCCGGAATTCACCCCTCCACTTT. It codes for CATSDPQGRNSPLHF.

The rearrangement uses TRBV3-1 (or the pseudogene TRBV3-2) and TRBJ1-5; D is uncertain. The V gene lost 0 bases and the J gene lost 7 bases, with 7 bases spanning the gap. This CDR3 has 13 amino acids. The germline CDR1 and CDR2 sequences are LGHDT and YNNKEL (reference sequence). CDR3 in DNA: TGTGCCAGCAGCCAAGATGGGGAGCAGCCCCAGCATTTT. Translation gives CASSQDGEQPQHF.

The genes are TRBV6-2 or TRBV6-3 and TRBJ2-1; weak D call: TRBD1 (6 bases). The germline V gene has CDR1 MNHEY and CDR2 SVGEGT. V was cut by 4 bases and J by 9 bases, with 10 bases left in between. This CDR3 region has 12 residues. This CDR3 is CASSSSGAEQFF. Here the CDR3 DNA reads TGTGCCAGCAGTTCCTCAGGGGCTGAGCAGTTCTTC.

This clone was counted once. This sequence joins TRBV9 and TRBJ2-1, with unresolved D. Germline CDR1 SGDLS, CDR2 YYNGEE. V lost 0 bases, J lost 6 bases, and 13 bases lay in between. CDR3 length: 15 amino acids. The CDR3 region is CASSVDSTPSNEQFF. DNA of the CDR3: TGTGCCAGCAGCGTAGATTCTACTCCGAGCAATGAGCAGTTCTTC.

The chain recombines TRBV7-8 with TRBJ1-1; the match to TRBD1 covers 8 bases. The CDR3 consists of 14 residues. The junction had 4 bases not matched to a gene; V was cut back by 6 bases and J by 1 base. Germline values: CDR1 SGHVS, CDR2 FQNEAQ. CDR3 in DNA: TGTGCCAGCAGTGGCCAGGGGGCGAACACTGAAGCTTTCTTT. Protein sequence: CASSGQGANTEAFF.

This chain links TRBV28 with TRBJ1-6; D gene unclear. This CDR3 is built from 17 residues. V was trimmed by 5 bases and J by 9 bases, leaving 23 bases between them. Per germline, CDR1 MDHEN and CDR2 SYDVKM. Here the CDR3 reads CASSPRPRRTVGSPLHF. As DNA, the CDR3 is TGTGCCAGCAGTCCCCGGCCCCGGCGGACTGTTGGTTCACCCCTCCACTTT.

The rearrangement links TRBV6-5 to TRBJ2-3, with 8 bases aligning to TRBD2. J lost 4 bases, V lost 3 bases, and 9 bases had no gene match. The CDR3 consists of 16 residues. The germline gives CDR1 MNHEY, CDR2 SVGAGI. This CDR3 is CASSYTLAELPDTQYF. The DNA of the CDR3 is TGTGCCAGCAGTTATACACTAGCGGAGTTGCCAGATACGCAGTATTTT.

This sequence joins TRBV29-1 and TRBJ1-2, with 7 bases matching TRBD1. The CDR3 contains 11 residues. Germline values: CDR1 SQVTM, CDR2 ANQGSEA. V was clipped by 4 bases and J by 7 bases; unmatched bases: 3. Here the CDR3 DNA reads TGCAGCGTTGGACAGGGCTCTGGCTACACCTTC. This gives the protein CSVGQGSGYTF.

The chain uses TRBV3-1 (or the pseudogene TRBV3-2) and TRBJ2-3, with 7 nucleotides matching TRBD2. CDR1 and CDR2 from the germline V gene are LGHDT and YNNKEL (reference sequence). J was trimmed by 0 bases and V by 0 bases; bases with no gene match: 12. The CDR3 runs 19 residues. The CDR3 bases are TGTGCCAGCAGCCAAGATAGGGTAGCTCGGGAGGCTAGCACAGATACGCAGTATTTT. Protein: CASSQDRVAREASTDTQYF.